This TCR beta chain was identified during a study of shared clonotypes between healthy human individuals. Sequenced by immunoSEQ multiplex PCR; TCRdb stores in-frame clones only, minus some. The sample carries hundreds of thousands of clones, about 91% recorded once. The CDR3 covers 18 residues. Germline CDR1 reads SGHVS; CDR2 reads FQNEAQ. V lost 4 bases and J lost 2, with 23 bases in between. Only CD45RO-negative cells positively selected for CCR7 counted as naive CD8 cells, so terminally differentiated effector memory CD45RA+ cells were excluded. The origin of this receptor is a man under 40 in good health. The chain has TRBV7-8 and TRBJ2-5; weak D call: TRBD1 (6 bases). Sequenced material: naive CD8+ T cells sorted from blood. The CDR3 is CASSSDARKMDRQETQYF. The CDR3, as DNA: TGTGCCAGCAGCTCTGATGCGAGGAAAATGGACAGACAAGAGACCCAGTACTTC. The full variable domain, rest sourced from reference TRBV7-8 and TRBJ2-5, is GAGVSQSPRYKVAKRGQDVALRCDPISGHVSLFWYQQALGQGPEFLTYFQNEAQLDKSGLPSDRFFAERPEGSVSTLKIQRTQQEDSAVYLCASSSDARKMDRQETQYFGPGTRLLVL.